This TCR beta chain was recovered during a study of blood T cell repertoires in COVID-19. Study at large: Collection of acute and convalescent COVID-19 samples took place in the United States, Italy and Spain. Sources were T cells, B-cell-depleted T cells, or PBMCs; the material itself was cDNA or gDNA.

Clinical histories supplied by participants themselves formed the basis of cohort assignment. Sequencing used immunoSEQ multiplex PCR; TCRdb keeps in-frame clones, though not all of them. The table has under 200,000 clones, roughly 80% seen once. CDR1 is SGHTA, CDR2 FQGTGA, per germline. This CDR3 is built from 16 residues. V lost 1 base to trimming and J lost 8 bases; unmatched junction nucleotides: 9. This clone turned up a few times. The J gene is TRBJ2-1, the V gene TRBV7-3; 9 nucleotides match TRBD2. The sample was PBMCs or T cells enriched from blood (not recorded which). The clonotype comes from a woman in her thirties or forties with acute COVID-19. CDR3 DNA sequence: TGTGCCAGCAGCTTAAATCGGGTAGCGGGAGCCCATGAGCAGTTCTTC. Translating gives CASSLNRVAGAHEQFF.